This TCR beta chain was captured by sequencing in a study of monozygotic twins with cystic fibrosis. About the study: With about 15 PCR cycles, barcoded libraries came from roughly 2.8 micrograms of fragmented DNA. Study results and caveats: Co-twins had the most similar V usage for 13 of 16 pairs, J for 8.

Remarks on this clone: What it binds is not known.

Looked up from germline, CDR1 is MDHEN and CDR2 is SYDVKM. V shed 0 bases and J shed 3 bases, with 24 bases lying between them. The CDR3 has 20 residues. Method: immunoSEQ multiplex PCR; TCRdb's copy keeps in-frame clones and lacks some. The sample consists of 25,000 to 40,000 clones, nearly 98% of them appearing once. Sequenced input: blood. The V call is TRBV28, the J call TRBJ2-1, with D possibly matching TRBD2 (6 bases). This sequence was found in a girl aged 2-10 years with cystic fibrosis. The CDR3 nucleotides read TGTGCCAGCAGTTTATGGGGGGTAGCGGAGGGTCGGGCATACTACAATGAGCAGTTCTTC. This translates into CASSLWGVAEGRAYYNEQFF.